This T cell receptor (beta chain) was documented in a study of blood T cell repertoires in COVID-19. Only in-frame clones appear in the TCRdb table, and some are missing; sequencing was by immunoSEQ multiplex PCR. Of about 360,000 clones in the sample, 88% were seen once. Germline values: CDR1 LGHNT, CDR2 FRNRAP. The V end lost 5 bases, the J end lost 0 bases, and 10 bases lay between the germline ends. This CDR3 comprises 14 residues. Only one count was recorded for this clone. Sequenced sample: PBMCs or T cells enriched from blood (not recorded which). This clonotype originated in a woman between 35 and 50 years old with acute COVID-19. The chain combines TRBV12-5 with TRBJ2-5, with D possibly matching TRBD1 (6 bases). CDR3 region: CASGLGQYQETQYF. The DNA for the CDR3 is TGTGCTAGTGGTCTCGGACAGTACCAAGAGACCCAGTACTTC.